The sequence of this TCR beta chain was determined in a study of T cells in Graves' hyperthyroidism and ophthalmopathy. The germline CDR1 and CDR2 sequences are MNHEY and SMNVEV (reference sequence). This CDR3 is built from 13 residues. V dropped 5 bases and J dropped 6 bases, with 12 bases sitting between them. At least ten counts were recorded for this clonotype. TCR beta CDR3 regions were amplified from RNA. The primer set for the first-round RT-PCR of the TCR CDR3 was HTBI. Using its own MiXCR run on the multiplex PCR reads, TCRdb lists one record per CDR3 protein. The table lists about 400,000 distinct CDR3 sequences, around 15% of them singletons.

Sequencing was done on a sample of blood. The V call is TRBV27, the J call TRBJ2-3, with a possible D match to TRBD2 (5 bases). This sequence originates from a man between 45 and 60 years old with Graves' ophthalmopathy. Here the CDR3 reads CASSQGGGDTQYF. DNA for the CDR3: TGTGCCAGCAGTCAAGGCGGAGGTGATACGCAGTATTTT.